Each of the 23 T cell receptor beta chains below was sequenced from the same sample in a study of cytomegalovirus exposure and HLA in healthy donors. TCRdb's copy holds only in-frame clones and misses some; the assay was immunoSEQ multiplex PCR. This repertoire shows roughly 80,000 clones, 85% to 95% found once; its top ten account for approximately 0.7%. The sample comprised PBMCs. The receptors originated from a man younger than 35 in good health and CMV-seronegative.

The chain carries TRBV6-1 and TRBJ2-1, with D maybe TRBD2 (6 bases). The CDR3 extends over 15 amino acids. Trimming cost V 6 bases and J 3 bases, with 15 bases left between them. The V gene's germline CDR1 is MNHNS and CDR2 SASEGT. The CDR3 protein is CASREGVVGYNEQFF. The CDR3 DNA follows: TGTGCCAGCAGGGAGGGTGTGGTGGGCTACAATGAGCAGTTCTTC.

The CDR3 protein is CSARLEEQFF. CDR3 nucleotide sequence: TGCAGTGCTAGATTGGAGGAGCAGTTCTTC. The J gene is TRBJ2-1, the V gene TRBV20-1; no firm D call. Trimming left V 2 bases short and J 10 bases short, with 6 bases between. Germline CDR1 is DFQATT and CDR2 is SNEGSKA (reference sequence). CDR3 length: 10 residues.

This rearrangement joins TRBV4-1 to TRBJ2-5, with D maybe TRBD1 (6 bases). The J call could be wrong; TRBJ2-7 is a better fit for the DNA end. This CDR3 region has 15 residues. The germline V gene has CDR1 MGHRA and CDR2 YSYEKL. CDR3 region: CASSPWRSGDYEQYF. CDR3 bases: TGCGCCAGCAGTCCATGGAGGTCAGGGGACTACGAGCAGTACTTC.

The chain combines TRBV7-9 with TRBJ1-3; D is uncertain. This CDR3 has 15 amino acids. Trimming shortened V by 0 bases and J by 3 bases, and 9 bases separated the two germline ends. The germline CDR1 and CDR2 sequences are SEHNR and FQNEAQ (reference sequence). CDR3 in DNA: TGTGCCAGCAGCTTAGCGCGTGGAGTTGGAAACACCATATATTTT. Its translation is CASSLARGVGNTIYF.

V gene TRBV11-2 combines with J gene TRBJ1-2; a possible D gene is TRBD1 (5 bases). The germline V gene has CDR1 SGHAT and CDR2 FQNNGV. CDR3 length: 15 residues. V shed 4 bases and J shed 0 bases, with 12 bases lying between them. The CDR3 bases are TGTGCCAGCAGCTCGTATGGGGGGGCTAACTATGGCTACACCTTC. This sequence encodes CASSSYGGANYGYTF.

There are a few counts of this clone. This rearrangement joins TRBV27 to TRBJ2-7; the D gene is possibly TRBD1 (5 bases). The CDR3 loop spans 13 amino acids. The germline V gene encodes CDR1 MNHEY and CDR2 SMNVEV (reference sequence). Trimming took 3 bases from V and 3 from J, leaving 9 bases between them. CDR3 in DNA: TGTGCCAGCAGTTTCGACAGATACTACGAGCAGTACTTC. It translates to CASSFDRYYEQYF.

The rearrangement joins TRBV7-3 to TRBJ2-3; 9 bases align to TRBD1. Germline CDR1 is SGHTA and CDR2 is FQGTGA. This CDR3 has 14 residues. V lost 5 bases, J lost 11 bases, and 11 bases stayed unmatched. This CDR3 reads CASSTGTGSMWQYF. DNA of the CDR3: TGTGCCAGCAGCACCGGGACAGGGAGTATGTGGCAGTATTTT.

V is TRBV18 and J is TRBJ1-1; TRBD1 matches at 8 bases. This CDR3 comprises 15 residues. Per the germline V gene, CDR1 is KGHSH and CDR2 is LQKENI. Trimming at V came to 5 bases and at J to 1 base, leaving 6 bases not matched to a gene. The CDR3 nucleotides read TGTGCCAGCTCATCTCGGACAGGGAAGAACACTGAAGCTTTCTTT. It specifies CASSSRTGKNTEAFF.

The rearrangement links TRBV15 to TRBJ1-1; D is undetermined. CDR3 length: 12 amino acids. Trimming took off 1 base at V and 6 bases at J, with 6 bases between the two ends. Germline V lookup: CDR1 LNHNV, CDR2 YYDKDF (reference sequence). As DNA, the CDR3 is TGTGCCACCAGCAGAGGAGGGCCTGAAGCTTTCTTT. Amino acids: CATSRGGPEAFF.

V gene TRBV7-8 combines with J gene TRBJ1-5; 7 bases agree with TRBD1. Germline V gene lookup returns CDR1 SGHVS and CDR2 FQNEAQ. The CDR3 contains 14 residues. The V and J ends lost 5 bases and 2 bases, in that order; junction bases with no gene match: 3. In DNA form, the CDR3 reads TGTGCCAGCAGCCCAGACAGGGGCAATCAGCCCCAGCATTTT. This encodes CASSPDRGNQPQHF.

The chain links TRBV6-5 to TRBJ1-2, with 8 bases aligning to TRBD1. Trimming cost V 6 bases and J 1 base; bases outside gene matches: 7. Looked up from germline, CDR1 is MNHEY and CDR2 is SVGAGI. The CDR3 is made up of 15 amino acids. CDR3 DNA sequence: TGTGCCAGCAGCTTCTCAGGGGGCGGTAACTATGGCTACACCTTC. This gives the protein CASSFSGGGNYGYTF.

The J gene is TRBJ1-2, the V gene TRBV7-2; 7 positions match TRBD1. The CDR3 length is 15 residues. Trimming at V came to 8 bases and at J to 3 bases, leaving 12 bases not matched to a gene. The germline CDR1 and CDR2 sequences are SGHTA and FQGNSA. The DNA for the CDR3 is TGTGCCAGCTCAAAAGGACAGGAGATAGACTATGGCTACACCTTC. Translating gives CASSKGQEIDYGYTF.

The V call is TRBV29-1, the J call TRBJ2-7; 8 bases map to TRBD2. The germline V gene encodes CDR1 SQVTM and CDR2 ANQGSEA. The CDR3 has 14 amino acids. Unmatched junction bases numbered 12, after V lost 5 bases and J lost 6 bases. CDR3 amino acids: CSVLQGLAGSEQYF. The CDR3 DNA is TGCAGCGTTCTTCAAGGTCTAGCGGGTTCCGAGCAGTACTTC.

The chain combines TRBV9 with TRBJ2-7; 7 bases match TRBD1. The germline gives CDR1 SGDLS, CDR2 YYNGEE. The CDR3 is made up of 14 amino acids. The V and J ends lost 2 bases and 4 bases, in that order; junction bases with no gene match: 6. The DNA of the CDR3 is TGTGCCAGCAGCGTGGGGATACAGGGGTACGAGCAGTACTTC. Protein: CASSVGIQGYEQYF.

The rearrangement joins TRBV6-6 to TRBJ1-1; the D is unclear. Germline V gene sequence: CDR1 MNHNY, CDR2 SVGAGI (reference sequence). The CDR3 consists of 14 residues. The ends were cut back, 2 bases at V and 4 bases at J, with 11 bases in the middle. The CDR3 bases are TGTGCCAGCAGTTACGTTAACGGAGGCACTGAAGCTTTCTTT. Protein sequence: CASSYVNGGTEAFF.

V is TRBV6-5 and J is TRBJ2-7; 8 bases map to TRBD1. From germline, CDR1 is MNHEY and CDR2 SVGAGI. The CDR3 loop spans 13 amino acids. The V gene end was trimmed by 5 bases and the J gene end by 5 bases; junction bases not matched to a gene: 5. The CDR3 is CASSGQGNNEQYF. The CDR3 coding sequence is TGTGCCAGCAGTGGACAGGGAAATAACGAGCAGTACTTC.

This sequence joins TRBV6-5 and TRBJ2-7; no clear D. Trimming stripped 2 bases from V and 3 bases from J, with 14 bases between. Germline assignment: CDR1 MNHEY and CDR2 SVGAGI. The CDR3 length is 15 residues. The CDR3 sequence is CASSYTAGLGYEQYF. The CDR3 nucleotides read TGTGCCAGCAGTTACACGGCTGGGCTCGGCTACGAGCAGTACTTC.

The CDR3 spells CASTGHLSNTEAFF. For the CDR3, the DNA is TGCGCCAGCACGGGACACCTATCGAACACTGAAGCTTTCTTT. V usage is TRBV5-1 and J usage is TRBJ1-1; a weak D match, TRBD1 (6 bases). CDR1 is SGHRS and CDR2 is YFSETQ in the germline V gene. CDR3 length: 14 residues. Trimming stripped 6 bases from V and 1 base from J, with 13 bases between.

The rearrangement joins TRBV29-1 to TRBJ1-1, with D uncertain. Germline V gives CDR1 SQVTM, CDR2 ANQGSEA. CDR3 length: 12 amino acids. Trimming stripped 4 bases from V and 1 base from J, with 7 bases between. CDR3 coding DNA: TGCAGCGTTGGCCGGGAGAACACTGAAGCTTTCTTT. The encoded protein is CSVGRENTEAFF.

This rearrangement joins TRBV27 to TRBJ2-7; TRBD2 matches at 13 bases. J lost 3 bases, V lost 8 bases, and 1 base had no gene match. The CDR3 totals 13 residues. Germline values: CDR1 MNHEY, CDR2 SMNVEV (reference sequence). DNA for the CDR3: TGTGCCAGCCGACTAGCGGGAGGCTACGAGCAGTACTTC. As protein: CASRLAGGYEQYF.

The J gene is TRBJ2-1, the V gene TRBV5-4; 9 bases are shared with TRBD1. Germline CDR1 reads SGHNT; CDR2 reads YYREEE (reference sequence). Trimming took 0 bases from V and 4 from J; bases not matched to a gene: 2. The CDR3 runs 15 residues. The CDR3 bases are TGTGCCAGCAGCTTGGAGACAGGGGGGTACAATGAGCAGTTCTTC. Protein: CASSLETGGYNEQFF.

J is TRBJ2-7 and V is TRBV6-5; 10 bases match TRBD2. The CDR3 covers 15 residues. Germline assignment: CDR1 MNHEY and CDR2 SVGAGI. With 6 bases clipped from V and 2 bases from J, the junction kept 7 bases outside the gene matches. This CDR3 is CASSPGTSDAYEQYF. DNA for the CDR3: TGTGCCAGCAGCCCGGGGACTAGCGACGCCTACGAGCAGTACTTC.

The genes are TRBV5-1 and TRBJ1-4, with a tentative D call TRBD1 (6 bases). Between the trimmed V and J ends, which lost 3 bases and 4 bases, there was a span of 10 bases. Per the germline V gene, CDR1 is SGHRS and CDR2 is YFSETQ. The CDR3 is made up of 14 amino acids. The CDR3 region has the DNA TGCGCCAGCAGCTCAGGGGCGAATAATGAAAAACTGTTTTTT. Its protein product is CASSSGANNEKLFF.